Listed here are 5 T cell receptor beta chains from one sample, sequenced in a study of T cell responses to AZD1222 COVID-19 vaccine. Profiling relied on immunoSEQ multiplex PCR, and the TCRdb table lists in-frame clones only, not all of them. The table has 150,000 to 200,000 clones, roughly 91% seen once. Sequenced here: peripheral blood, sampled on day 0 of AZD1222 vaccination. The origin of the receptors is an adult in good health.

CDR3 in DNA: TGTGCCAGTAACCCCCTAGGGGGTCCCGGGACTAGGGGATACAATGAGCAGTTCTTC. Protein sequence: CASNPLGGPGTRGYNEQFF. The rearrangement uses TRBV19 and TRBJ2-1, with 8 bases fitting TRBD2. Per the germline V gene, CDR1 is LNHDA and CDR2 is SQIVND (reference sequence). V lost 7 bases to trimming and J lost 4 bases; unmatched junction nucleotides: 21. The CDR3 consists of 19 residues. The full variable domain, with the rest looked up from reference TRBV19 and TRBJ2-1, is DGGITQSPKYLFRKEGQNVTLSCEQNLNHDAMYWYRQDPGQGLRLIYYSQIVNDFQKGDIAEGYSVSREKKESFPLTVTSAQKNPTAFYLCASNPLGGPGTRGYNEQFFGPGTRLTVL.

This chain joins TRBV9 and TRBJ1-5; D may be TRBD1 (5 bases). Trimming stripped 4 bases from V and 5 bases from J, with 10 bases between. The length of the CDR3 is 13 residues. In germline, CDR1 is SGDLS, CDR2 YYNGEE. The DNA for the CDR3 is TGTGCCAGCAGCCGCGGGGCCGATCAGCCCCAGCATTTT. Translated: CASSRGADQPQHF. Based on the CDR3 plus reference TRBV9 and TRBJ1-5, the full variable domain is DSGVTQTPKHLITATGQRVTLRCSPRSGDLSVYWYQQSLDQGLQFLIQYYNGEERAKGNILERFSAQQFPDLHSELNLSSLELGDSALYFCASSRGADQPQHFGDGTRLSIL.

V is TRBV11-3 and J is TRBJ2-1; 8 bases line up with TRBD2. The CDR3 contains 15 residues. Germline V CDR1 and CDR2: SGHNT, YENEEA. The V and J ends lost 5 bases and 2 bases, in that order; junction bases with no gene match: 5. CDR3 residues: CASSPLAAAYNEQFF. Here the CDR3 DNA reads TGTGCCAGCAGCCCACTAGCGGCTGCCTACAATGAGCAGTTCTTC.

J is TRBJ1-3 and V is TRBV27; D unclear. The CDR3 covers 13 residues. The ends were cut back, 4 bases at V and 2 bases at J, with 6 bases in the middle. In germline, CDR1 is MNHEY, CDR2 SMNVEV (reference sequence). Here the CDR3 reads CASSYLPGNTIYF. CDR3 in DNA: TGTGCCAGCAGTTACTTACCTGGAAACACCATATATTTT.

The CDR3 DNA sequence: TGTGCCAGTACCAGGGACAGGGAACTTAATCAGCCCCAGCATTTT. Amino acids: CASTRDRELNQPQHF. The V and J genes are TRBV19 and TRBJ1-5; 9 bases are a match to TRBD1. The CDR3 runs to 15 residues. Germline V CDR1 and CDR2: LNHDA, SQIVND (reference sequence). V gave up 7 bases and J gave up 4 bases; unmatched junction bases: 8.